A selection of T cell receptor beta chains follows, all from one sample in a study of monozygotic twins with inflammatory bowel disease. TCRdb re-called the 5' RACE reads and shows each CDR3 protein once, DNA omitted. Its table records about 85,000 distinct CDR3 sequences. Specimen: blood. The receptors were gathered from a human donor with ulcerative colitis or Crohn's disease, or a healthy co-twin of an affected twin (not recorded which). CDR3s include the opening cysteine and the closing phenylalanine or tryptophan. Clone sizes are given selectively: once, few, many, or a class where the clone is expanded.

v_gene: TRBV4-1
abundance: -
j_gene: TRBJ2-1
CDR3aa: CASRNLGLAGGPVYNEQFF

v_gene: TRBV5-5
abundance: -
j_gene: TRBJ1-5
CDR3aa: CASSLAGGLQPQHF

v_gene: TRBV20-1
abundance: -
j_gene: TRBJ1-4
CDR3aa: CSARDEAGEKLFF

v_gene: TRBV6-5
abundance: -
j_gene: TRBJ1-6
CDR3aa: CASSYNLGQGRSPLHF

v_gene: TRBV18
abundance: -
j_gene: TRBJ2-1
CDR3aa: CASSGGRVRLMDNEQFF

v_gene: TRBV12-3/TRBV12-4
abundance: -
j_gene: TRBJ2-7
CDR3aa: CASSLGGETYEQYF

v_gene: TRBV6-1
abundance: -
j_gene: TRBJ2-3
CDR3aa: CASSEALGTDTQYF

v_gene: TRBV4-2
abundance: -
j_gene: TRBJ1-5
CDR3aa: CASSQSGTGGRNQPQHF

v_gene: TRBV20-1
abundance: -
j_gene: TRBJ2-1
CDR3aa: CSASQPEAYNEQFF

v_gene: TRBV5-1
abundance: medium-sized
j_gene: TRBJ1-5
CDR3aa: CASSLDGTESNQPQHF

v_gene: TRBV3-1
abundance: -
j_gene: TRBJ1-4
CDR3aa: CASSQGTGFSEKLFF

v_gene: TRBV11-2
abundance: -
j_gene: TRBJ2-1
CDR3aa: CASSLVWGGIHNEQFF

v_gene: TRBV18
abundance: -
j_gene: TRBJ1-6
CDR3aa: CASSPPADNRSLHF

v_gene: TRBV7-9
abundance: -
j_gene: TRBJ2-1
CDR3aa: CASCPGISYNEQFF

v_gene: TRBV6-5
abundance: -
j_gene: TRBJ1-6
CDR3aa: CASSYVTESIGNSPLHF

v_gene: TRBV19
abundance: -
j_gene: TRBJ1-5
CDR3aa: CASSTMDGEKGNQPQHF

v_gene: TRBV11-2
abundance: -
j_gene: TRBJ1-6
CDR3aa: CASSLETWGYSYNSPLHF

v_gene: TRBV7-6
abundance: -
j_gene: TRBJ2-3
CDR3aa: CASSSGTPVLDTQYF

v_gene: TRBV7-3
abundance: -
j_gene: TRBJ1-1
CDR3aa: CASSPNQGVEAFF

v_gene: TRBV20-1
abundance: -
j_gene: TRBJ1-1
CDR3aa: CSARRGGRTEAFF

v_gene: TRBV12-3/TRBV12-4
abundance: -
j_gene: TRBJ1-1
CDR3aa: CASSTTGTEAFF

v_gene: TRBV20-1
abundance: -
j_gene: TRBJ1-2
CDR3aa: CSARDLRDCTF

v_gene: TRBV12-3/TRBV12-4
abundance: -
j_gene: TRBJ2-7
CDR3aa: CASSLRGSYEQYF

v_gene: TRBV3-1
abundance: -
j_gene: TRBJ2-1
CDR3aa: CASSHVTSATYNEQFF

v_gene: TRBV20-1
abundance: -
j_gene: TRBJ1-2
CDR3aa: CSASADPYDYTF

v_gene: TRBV7-6
abundance: -
j_gene: TRBJ2-5
CDR3aa: CASSLIARETQYF

v_gene: TRBV7-6
abundance: -
j_gene: TRBJ2-7
CDR3aa: CASSLEIVGYEQYF

v_gene: TRBV27
abundance: -
j_gene: TRBJ2-3
CDR3aa: CASTGQGTDTQYF

v_gene: TRBV5-1
abundance: -
j_gene: TRBJ2-5
CDR3aa: CASSRTGGPQETQYF

v_gene: TRBV7-7
abundance: -
j_gene: TRBJ2-1
CDR3aa: CASSFSSGAYNEQFF

v_gene: TRBV5-1
abundance: -
j_gene: TRBJ2-1
CDR3aa: CASSSTSTGLGEQFF

v_gene: TRBV25-1
abundance: -
j_gene: TRBJ1-1
CDR3aa: CASSELGFGFEGRRATEAFF

v_gene: TRBV9
abundance: -
j_gene: TRBJ2-1
CDR3aa: CASSLRGRGGYNEQFF

v_gene: TRBV7-9
abundance: -
j_gene: TRBJ2-5
CDR3aa: CASSLNGNRETQYF

v_gene: TRBV6-5
abundance: -
j_gene: TRBJ1-5
CDR3aa: CASSYAEYSNQPQHF

v_gene: TRBV3-1
abundance: -
j_gene: TRBJ2-7
CDR3aa: CASSQVAGKDEQYF

v_gene: TRBV20-1
abundance: -
j_gene: TRBJ1-5
CDR3aa: CSARPFTGNQPQHF

v_gene: TRBV9
abundance: -
j_gene: TRBJ2-5
CDR3aa: CASSSYSGSQETQYF

v_gene: TRBV7-3
abundance: -
j_gene: TRBJ2-2
CDR3aa: CASSSGGGPNTGELFF

v_gene: TRBV24-1
abundance: -
j_gene: TRBJ2-3
CDR3aa: CATSRTTDTQYF

v_gene: TRBV20-1
abundance: -
j_gene: TRBJ2-7
CDR3aa: CSARDDNYEQYF

v_gene: TRBV4-2
abundance: -
j_gene: TRBJ2-7
CDR3aa: CASSQDTGTSYEQYF

v_gene: TRBV20-1
abundance: -
j_gene: TRBJ2-7
CDR3aa: CSAFSGDRLTTYEQYF

v_gene: TRBV12-3/TRBV12-4
abundance: -
j_gene: TRBJ2-3
CDR3aa: CASTFWGDTDTQYF

v_gene: TRBV12-3/TRBV12-4
abundance: -
j_gene: TRBJ2-1
CDR3aa: CASRRTTDRVHNEQFF

v_gene: TRBV10-3
abundance: -
j_gene: TRBJ2-2
CDR3aa: CAIRDRGRTGELFF

v_gene: TRBV7-9
abundance: -
j_gene: TRBJ2-1
CDR3aa: CASSSERVSSYNEQFF

v_gene: TRBV12-3/TRBV12-4
abundance: -
j_gene: TRBJ1-6
CDR3aa: CASRQGGESPLHF

v_gene: TRBV20-1
abundance: -
j_gene: TRBJ1-2
CDR3aa: CSAIRGSDGYTF